What follows are 9 T cell receptor beta chains derived from one specimen sequenced in a study of blood T cell repertoires in COVID-19. The data were produced by immunoSEQ multiplex PCR, yet TCRdb's version contains in-frame clones alone and is incomplete. Here the sample spans approximately 360,000 clones, approximately 87% being singletons. The sample comprised PBMCs or T cells enriched from blood (not recorded which). Receptors were obtained from a woman between 25 and 40 years old with acute COVID-19.

The V call is TRBV2, the J call TRBJ1-1, with TRBD1 matching 8 bases. The V segment lost 3 bases and the J segment 6 bases; nucleotides outside the gene matches: 12. This CDR3 contains 16 residues. Germline loops: CDR1 SNHLY, CDR2 FYNNEI. The CDR3 DNA is TGTGCCAGCAGTGATTCTACTGACAGGGGTGACGCTGAAGCTTTCTTT. Its protein product is CASSDSTDRGDAEAFF.

The chain joins TRBV6-1 to TRBJ1-2; 9 nucleotides match TRBD1. The CDR3 contains 18 residues. V gave up 3 bases and J gave up 1 base; unmatched junction bases: 12. Germline CDR1 MNHNS, CDR2 SASEGT. CDR3 sequence reads: CASSDRGQGLPLNYGYTF. CDR3 DNA sequence: TGTGCCAGCAGTGATCGTGGACAGGGGCTACCTCTTAACTATGGCTACACCTTC.

The rearrangement links TRBV9 to TRBJ2-2; 9 bases fit TRBD1. The V gene end was trimmed by 3 bases and the J gene end by 5 bases; junction bases not matched to a gene: 2. Germline loops: CDR1 SGDLS, CDR2 YYNGEE. This CDR3 spans 14 amino acids. CDR3 nucleotide sequence: TGTGCCAGCAGCGACAGGGGGCCGACCGGGGAGCTGTTTTTT. Protein sequence: CASSDRGPTGELFF.

The rearrangement links TRBV4-3 to TRBJ2-7, with a tentative D call TRBD1 (5 bases). Trimming removed 4 bases from V and 0 bases from J, with 13 bases in between. CDR3 length equals 15 residues. Germline CDR1 reads LGHNA; CDR2 reads YSLEER. This CDR3 is CASSLAVDSSYEQYF. The CDR3 DNA follows: TGCGCCAGCAGCCTCGCCGTTGACAGCTCCTACGAGCAGTACTTC.

The chain employs TRBV10-2 and TRBJ1-2, with 8 bases lining up with TRBD1. The junction had 7 bases not matched to a gene; V was cut back by 6 bases and J by 4 bases. This CDR3 spans 14 amino acids. Germline V lookup: CDR1 WSHSY, CDR2 SAAADI. This CDR3 is CASSVDRGGYGYTF. CDR3 in DNA: TGCGCCAGCAGCGTTGACAGGGGTGGCTATGGCTACACCTTC.

The rearrangement joins TRBV11-2 to TRBJ1-2; D possibly corresponds to TRBD1 (5 bases). In germline, CDR1 is SGHAT, CDR2 FQNNGV. The V end was cut by 5 bases, the J end by 10 bases, with 20 bases between. This CDR3 spans 14 amino acids. CDR3 nucleotide sequence: TGTGCCAGCAGCCCCATCACCGGGACTTCGAACTACACCTTC. The encoded protein is CASSPITGTSNYTF.

The CDR3 spells CASSYRDISGRGRTDTQYF. In DNA, the CDR3 is TGTGCCAGCAGTTACCGGGACATATCGGGCAGGGGGCGCACAGATACGCAGTATTTT. This chain connects TRBV6-2 or TRBV6-3 to TRBJ2-3, with 8 bases aligning to TRBD1. The germline V gene encodes CDR1 MNHEY and CDR2 SVGEGT. The CDR3 covers 19 residues. V was clipped by 2 bases and J by 1 base; unmatched bases: 14.

V usage is TRBV5-1 and J usage is TRBJ2-3; 15 nucleotides agree with TRBD2. With 0 bases clipped from V and 4 bases from J, the junction kept 3 bases outside the gene matches. The CDR3 is 17 residues long. The germline CDR1 and CDR2 sequences are SGHRS and YFSETQ. The CDR3: CASSLGTSGGAADTQYF. As DNA, the CDR3 is TGCGCCAGCAGCTTGGGGACTAGCGGGGGGGCCGCAGATACGCAGTATTTT. The full variable domain, its missing parts supplied by reference TRBV5-1 and TRBJ2-3, is KAGVTQTPRYLIKTRGQQVTLSCSPISGHRSVSWYQQTPGQGLQFLFEYFSETQRNKGNFPGRFSGRQFSNSRSEMNVSTLELGDSALYLCASSLGTSGGAADTQYFGPGTRLTVL.

This chain joins TRBV29-1 and TRBJ2-7, with D possibly being TRBD2 (5 bases). The CDR3 is 12 amino acids. V lost 7 bases, J lost 4 bases, and 14 bases lay in between. Per the germline V gene, CDR1 is SQVTM and CDR2 is ANQGSEA. Written as DNA, the CDR3 is TGCAGCGCGCTGGACGGAGGATACGAGCAGTACTTC. Protein product: CSALDGGYEQYF.